This TCR beta chain appears in the sequencing data of a study of immune evolution from preneoplasia to lung adenocarcinoma. Findings of the study overall: Top clone frequencies peaked in normal lung, apparently declining through invasive adenocarcinoma. Later-stage lesions seemingly showed higher T cell density and diversity than normal lung.

About this clone itself: Its antigen is unidentified.

Resections took place in Japan or China from about 2014 to 2017. H&E slides confirmed each diagnosis, reviewed by two pathologists independently. Sequenced by immunoSEQ multiplex PCR; TCRdb stores in-frame clones only, minus some. The data show 5,500 to 7,000 clones, around 79% seen once. CDR1 MNHNY and CDR2 SVGAGI come from the germline V gene (reference sequence). Trimming removed 6 bases from V and 6 bases from J; junction bases left unmatched: 10. This CDR3 is 14 amino acids long. This rearrangement joins TRBV6-6 to TRBJ2-7; TRBD2 aligns across 8 bases. The origin of this receptor is a person aged 60-79 years with lung adenocarcinoma. The sample was FFPE adjacent normal lung tissue. CDR3 residues: CASRERESQGEQYF. The CDR3 nucleotides read TGTGCCAGCAGAGAGCGGGAGTCCCAAGGCGAGCAGTACTTC.